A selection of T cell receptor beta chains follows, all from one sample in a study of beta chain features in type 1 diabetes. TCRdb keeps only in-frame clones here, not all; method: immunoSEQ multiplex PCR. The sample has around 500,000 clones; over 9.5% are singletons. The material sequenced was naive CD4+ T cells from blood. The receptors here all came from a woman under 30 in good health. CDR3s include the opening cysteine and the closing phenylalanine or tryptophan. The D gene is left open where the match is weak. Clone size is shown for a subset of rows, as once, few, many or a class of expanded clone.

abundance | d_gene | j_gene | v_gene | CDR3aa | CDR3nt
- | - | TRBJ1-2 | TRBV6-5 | CASSRSQEYYGYTF | TGTGCCAGCAGTCGATCTCAGGAGTACTATGGCTACACCTTC
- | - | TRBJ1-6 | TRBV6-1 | CASSGDIGRSPLHF | TGTGCCAGCAGTGGAGACATCGGCCGATCACCCCTCCACTTT
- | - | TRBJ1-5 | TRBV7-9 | CASSFGRASPQHF | TGTGCCAGCAGCTTCGGCAGGGCTTCGCCCCAGCATTTT
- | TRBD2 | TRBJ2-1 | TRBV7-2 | CASSQASGGYNEQFF | TGTGCCAGCAGCCAAGCTAGCGGGGGCTACAATGAGCAGTTCTTC
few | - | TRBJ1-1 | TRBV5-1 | CASSRDTGNTEAFF | TGCGCCAGCAGCCGGGACACGGGGAACACTGAAGCTTTCTTT
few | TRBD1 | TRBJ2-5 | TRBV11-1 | CASKYRGQETQYF | TGTGCCAGCAAGTACAGGGGTCAAGAGACCCAGTACTTC
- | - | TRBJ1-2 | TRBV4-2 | CASSQEVLGGYTF | TGTGCCAGCAGCCAAGAAGTTTTGGGTGGCTACACCTTC
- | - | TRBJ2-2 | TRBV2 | CASKSGLRNTGELFF | TGTGCCAGCAAGTCGGGACTCCGAAACACCGGGGAGCTGTTTTTT
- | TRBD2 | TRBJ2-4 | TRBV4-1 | CASSQGKASGRPKNIQYF | TGCGCCAGCAGCCAAGGGAAGGCTAGCGGGAGACCCAAAAACATTCAGTACTTC
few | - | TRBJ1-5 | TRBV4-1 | CASSQGNWGNQPQHF | TGCGCCAGCAGCCAAGGGAATTGGGGCAATCAGCCCCAGCATTTT
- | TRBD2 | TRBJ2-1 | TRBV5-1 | CASSSSGGNNLSSYNEQFF | TGCGCCAGCAGCTCTAGCGGGGGGAATAATCTGAGCTCCTACAATGAGCAGTTCTTC
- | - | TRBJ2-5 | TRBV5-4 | CASSSPSGPETQYF | TGTGCCAGCAGCTCCCCCAGCGGACCAGAGACCCAGTACTTC
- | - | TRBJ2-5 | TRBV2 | CASRGDHQETQYF | TGTGCCAGCAGAGGGGACCACCAAGAGACCCAGTACTTC
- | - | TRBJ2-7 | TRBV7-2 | CASSLEGQGLAGQYF | TGTGCCAGCAGCTTAGAGGGGCAGGGGTTGGCTGGGCAGTACTTC
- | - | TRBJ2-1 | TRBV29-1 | CSVMGQTPYNEQFF | TGCAGCGTGATGGGGCAGACTCCCTACAATGAGCAGTTCTTC
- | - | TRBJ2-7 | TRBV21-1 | CASSPRSSGEPTYEQYF | TGTGCCAGCAGCCCGCGAAGTTCAGGAGAACCCACCTACGAGCAGTACTTC
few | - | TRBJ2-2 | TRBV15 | CATSRATGGTGELFF | TGTGCCACCAGCAGAGCGACAGGTGGGACCGGGGAGCTGTTTTTT
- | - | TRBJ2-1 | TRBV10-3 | CAISAQGNNNEQFF | TGTGCCATCAGTGCGCAGGGGAACAACAATGAGCAGTTCTTC
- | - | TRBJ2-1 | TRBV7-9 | CASSHRNEQFF | TGTGCCAGCAGCCACAGGAATGAGCAGTTCTTC
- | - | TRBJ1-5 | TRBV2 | CASLQTGGNQPQHF | TGTGCCAGTCTGCAGACAGGCGGCAATCAGCCCCAGCATTTT
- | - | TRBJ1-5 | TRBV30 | CAWSEARLSSNQPQHF | TGTGCCTGGAGTGAGGCGAGACTCTCGTCCAATCAGCCCCAGCATTTT
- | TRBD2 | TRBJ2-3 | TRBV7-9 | CASSPTSGSGTDTQYF | TGTGCCAGCAGCCCGACTAGCGGGAGTGGCACAGATACGCAGTATTTT
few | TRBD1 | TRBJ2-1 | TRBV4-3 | CASSHPQGARGYEQFF | TGCGCCAGCAGCCATCCCCAGGGGGCTAGGGGTTATGAGCAGTTCTTC
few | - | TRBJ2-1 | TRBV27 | CASSLATTARPYNEQFF | TGTGCCAGCAGTTTAGCGACGACAGCTCGGCCTTACAATGAGCAGTTCTTC
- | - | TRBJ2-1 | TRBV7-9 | CASSLGRKGEQFF | TGTGCCAGCAGCTTGGGAAGGAAGGGTGAGCAGTTCTTC
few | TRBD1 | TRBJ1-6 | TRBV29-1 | CSGRQGAGGNSPLHF | TGCAGCGGCCGTCAGGGGGCCGGGGGAAATTCACCCCTCCACTTT
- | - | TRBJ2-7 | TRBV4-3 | CASSLRVGVGVEQYF | TGCGCCAGCAGCCTTAGAGTGGGAGTAGGTGTCGAGCAGTACTTC
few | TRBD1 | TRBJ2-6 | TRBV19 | CASSDHRGSLSGANVLTF | TGTGCCAGTAGTGACCACAGGGGGTCCCTTTCTGGGGCCAACGTCCTGACTTTC